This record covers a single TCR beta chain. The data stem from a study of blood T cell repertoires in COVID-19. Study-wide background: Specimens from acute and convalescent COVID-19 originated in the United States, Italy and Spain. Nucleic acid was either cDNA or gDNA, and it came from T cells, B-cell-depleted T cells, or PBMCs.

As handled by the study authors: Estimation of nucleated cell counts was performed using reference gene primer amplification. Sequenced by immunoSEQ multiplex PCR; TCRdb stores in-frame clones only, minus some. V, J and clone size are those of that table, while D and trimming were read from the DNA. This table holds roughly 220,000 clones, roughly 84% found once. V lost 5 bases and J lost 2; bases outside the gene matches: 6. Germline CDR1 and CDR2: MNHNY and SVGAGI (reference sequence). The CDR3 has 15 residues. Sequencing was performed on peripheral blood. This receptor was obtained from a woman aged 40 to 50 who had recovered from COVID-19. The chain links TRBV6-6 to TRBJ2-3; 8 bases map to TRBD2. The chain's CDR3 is CASSPISGATDTQYF. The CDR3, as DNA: TGTGCCAGCAGTCCTATTAGCGGGGCCACAGATACGCAGTATTTT.